This is a list of T cell receptor beta chains from one sample in a study of OX40 agonist ivuxolimab in advanced cancers. Libraries were prepared by immunoSEQ multiplex PCR; TCRdb keeps only in-frame clonotypes and omits some of them. Found here are fewer than 100,000 clones, around 83% of them singletons; the top ten hold around 0.8%. The sample in question was CD4+ or CD8+ T cells sorted from blood, obtained in a trial of the OX40 agonist ivuxolimab. These receptors were collected from an adult with an advanced solid tumor such as melanoma, head and neck, liver or kidney cancer. Each CDR3 is given without its conserved first and last residue. Not every row has a clone size; where given, it reads once, few, many or a size class.

TRBJ1-5 | TRBV6-5 | NA | ASSYSSNPGNQPQH
TRBJ2-3 | TRBV4-1 | NA | ASSQEPRGRSKDTQY
TRBJ2-7 | TRBV14 | NA | ASSRDRARGEQY
TRBJ1-1 | TRBV27 | NA | ASSSRGGTEAF
TRBJ1-2 | TRBV29-1 | NA | SVEDGTRALYGYT
TRBJ2-7 | TRBV5-4 | few | ASSESGVSYEQY
TRBJ2-5 | TRBV6-1 | NA | ASRAGTSGRETQY
TRBJ2-6 | TRBV7-3 | once | ASSTYIRLQSRANVLT
TRBJ2-5 | TRBV18 | NA | ASSLSAGGETQY
TRBJ1-2 | TRBV9 | few | ASSVGEGIYYGYT
TRBJ2-2 | TRBV4-2 | NA | ASSQRSPNAGINTGELF
TRBJ2-3 | TRBV5-4 | NA | ASSSIAYTDTQY
TRBJ1-2 | TRBV18 | NA | ASSPTDIYGYT
TRBJ1-1 | TRBV5-1 | once | ASSYGNAGTEAF
TRBJ2-4 | TRBV7-2 | NA | ASSLGQAVAGIQY
TRBJ2-6 | TRBV6-1 | NA | ASIEGGLGANVLT
TRBJ2-5 | TRBV7-6 | NA | ASSPRLFSETQY